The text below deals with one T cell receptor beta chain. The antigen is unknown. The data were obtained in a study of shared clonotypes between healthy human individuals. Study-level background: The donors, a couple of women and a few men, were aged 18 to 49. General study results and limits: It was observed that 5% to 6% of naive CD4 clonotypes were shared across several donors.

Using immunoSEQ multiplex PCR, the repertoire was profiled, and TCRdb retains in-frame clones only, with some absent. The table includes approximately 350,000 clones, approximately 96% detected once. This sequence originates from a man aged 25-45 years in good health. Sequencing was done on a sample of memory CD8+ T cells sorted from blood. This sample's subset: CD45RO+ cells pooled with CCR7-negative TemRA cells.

In DNA, the CDR3 is TGTGCCAGCAGCGAGGGGGACAGGCTCAATTCACCCCTCCACTTT. Its protein is CASSEGDRLNSPLHF. V usage is TRBV2 and J usage is TRBJ1-6; TRBD1 matches at 8 bases. V dropped 6 bases and J dropped 7; count of bases not matched to a gene: 8. The CDR3 extends over 15 amino acids. CDR1 is SNHLY, CDR2 FYNNEI, per germline.